This TCR beta chain was obtained from a study of cytomegalovirus exposure and HLA in healthy donors. CDR1 SGHAT and CDR2 FQNNGV come from the germline V gene. Trimming shortened V by 1 base and J by 4 bases, and 10 bases separated the two germline ends. CDR3 length: 15 residues. Clones were read by immunoSEQ multiplex PCR, and TCRdb kept only the in-frame ones, dropping some. The repertoire consists of about 150,000 clones, with around nine tenths occurring once and the leading ten covering about 22%. General observations from the study: Altogether, 164 TCR beta chains were recorded as cytomegalovirus-associated. Three chains linked to CMV were shown in vitro to be specific for CMV antigens. The tendency of first-cohort TCR clusters to co-occur in the 120 or so validation repertoires emerged from a later analysis.

The table lists this clone with a count of one. Its antigen is as yet unknown. The sequence derives from a man aged 18 to 29 in good health and CMV-seropositive. The sequencing input was PBMCs. This rearrangement joins TRBV11-2 to TRBJ1-4; the D is unclear. The CDR3: CASSLGAPFNEKLFF. CDR3 nucleotide sequence: TGTGCCAGCAGCTTAGGGGCTCCTTTTAATGAAAAACTGTTTTTT.